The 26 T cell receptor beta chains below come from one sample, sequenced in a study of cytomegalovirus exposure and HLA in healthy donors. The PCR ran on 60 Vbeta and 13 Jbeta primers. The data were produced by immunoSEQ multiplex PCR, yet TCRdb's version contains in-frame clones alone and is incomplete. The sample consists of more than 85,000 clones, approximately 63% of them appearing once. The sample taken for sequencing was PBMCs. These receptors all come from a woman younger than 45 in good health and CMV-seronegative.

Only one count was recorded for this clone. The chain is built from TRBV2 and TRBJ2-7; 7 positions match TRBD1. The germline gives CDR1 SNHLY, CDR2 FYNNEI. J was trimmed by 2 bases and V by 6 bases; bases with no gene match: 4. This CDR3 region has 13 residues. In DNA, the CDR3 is TGTGCCAGCAGGGCTGGACAGGCCTACGAGCAGTACTTC. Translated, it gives CASRAGQAYEQYF.

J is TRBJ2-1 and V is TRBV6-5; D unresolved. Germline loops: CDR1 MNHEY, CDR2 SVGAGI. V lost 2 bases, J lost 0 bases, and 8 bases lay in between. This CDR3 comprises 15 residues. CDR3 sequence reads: CASSYTPSSYNEQFF. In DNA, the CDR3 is TGTGCCAGCAGTTACACACCCAGCTCCTACAATGAGCAGTTCTTC.

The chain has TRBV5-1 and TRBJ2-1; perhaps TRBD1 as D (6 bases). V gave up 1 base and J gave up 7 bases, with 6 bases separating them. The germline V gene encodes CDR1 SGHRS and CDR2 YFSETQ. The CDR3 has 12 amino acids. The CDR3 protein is CASSLQGNEQFF. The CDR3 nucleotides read TGCGCCAGCAGCTTGCAGGGGAATGAGCAGTTCTTC. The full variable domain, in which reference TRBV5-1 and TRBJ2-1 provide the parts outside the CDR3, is KAGVTQTPRYLIKTRGQQVTLSCSPISGHRSVSWYQQTPGQGLQFLFEYFSETQRNKGNFPGRFSGRQFSNSRSEMNVSTLELGDSALYLCASSLQGNEQFFGPGTRLTVL.

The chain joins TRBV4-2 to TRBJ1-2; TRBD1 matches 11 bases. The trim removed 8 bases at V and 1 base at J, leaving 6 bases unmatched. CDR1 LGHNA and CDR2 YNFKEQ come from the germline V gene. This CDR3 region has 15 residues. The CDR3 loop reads CASRRDRGDNYGYTF. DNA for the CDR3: TGTGCCAGCCGCCGGGACAGGGGGGATAACTATGGCTACACCTTC.

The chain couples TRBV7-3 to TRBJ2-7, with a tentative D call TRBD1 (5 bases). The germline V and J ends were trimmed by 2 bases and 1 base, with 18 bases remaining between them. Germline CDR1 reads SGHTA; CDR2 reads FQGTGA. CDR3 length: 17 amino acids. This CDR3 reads CASSLFGTRVGSYEQYF. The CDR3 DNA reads TGTGCCAGCAGCTTATTTGGAACCAGGGTAGGTTCCTACGAGCAGTACTTC.

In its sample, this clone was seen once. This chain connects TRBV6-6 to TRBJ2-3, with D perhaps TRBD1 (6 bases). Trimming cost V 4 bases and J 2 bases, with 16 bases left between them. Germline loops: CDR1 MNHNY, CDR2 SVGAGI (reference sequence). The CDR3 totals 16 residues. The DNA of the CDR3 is TGTGCCAGCAGTTCCCCCCAGGGGCGCAACACAGATACGCAGTATTTT. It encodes CASSSPQGRNTDTQYF.

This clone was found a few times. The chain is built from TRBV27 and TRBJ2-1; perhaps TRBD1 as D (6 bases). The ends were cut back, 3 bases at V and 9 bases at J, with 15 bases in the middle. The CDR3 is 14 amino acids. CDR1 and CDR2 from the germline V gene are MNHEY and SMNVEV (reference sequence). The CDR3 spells CASSLTGWFSEQFF. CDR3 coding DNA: TGTGCCAGCAGTTTGACAGGTTGGTTTAGTGAGCAGTTCTTC.

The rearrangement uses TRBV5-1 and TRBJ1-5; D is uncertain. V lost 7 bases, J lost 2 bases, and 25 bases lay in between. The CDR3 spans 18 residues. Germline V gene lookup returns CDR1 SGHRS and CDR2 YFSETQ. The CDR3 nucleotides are TGCGCCAGCCGCACGGGGTTGCGGGGTATTCGAGGCAATCAGCCCCAGCATTTT. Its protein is CASRTGLRGIRGNQPQHF. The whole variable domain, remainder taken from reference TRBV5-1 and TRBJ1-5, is KAGVTQTPRYLIKTRGQQVTLSCSPISGHRSVSWYQQTPGQGLQFLFEYFSETQRNKGNFPGRFSGRQFSNSRSEMNVSTLELGDSALYLCASRTGLRGIRGNQPQHFGDGTRLSIL.

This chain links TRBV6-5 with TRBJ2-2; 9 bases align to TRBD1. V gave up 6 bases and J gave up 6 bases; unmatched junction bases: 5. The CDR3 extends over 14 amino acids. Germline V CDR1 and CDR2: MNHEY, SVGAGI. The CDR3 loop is CASRQGARPGELFF. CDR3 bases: TGTGCCAGCAGACAGGGGGCGCGACCCGGGGAGCTGTTTTTT.

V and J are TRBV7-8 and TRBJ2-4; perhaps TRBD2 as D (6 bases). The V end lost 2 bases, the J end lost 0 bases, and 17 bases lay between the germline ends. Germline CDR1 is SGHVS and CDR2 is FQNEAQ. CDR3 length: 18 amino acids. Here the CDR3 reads CASSLFRLLALAKNIQYF. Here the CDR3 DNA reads TGTGCCAGCAGCTTATTTAGGCTCCTAGCGTTAGCCAAAAACATTCAGTACTTC. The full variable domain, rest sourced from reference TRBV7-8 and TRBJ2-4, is GAGVSQSPRYKVAKRGQDVALRCDPISGHVSLFWYQQALGQGPEFLTYFQNEAQLDKSGLPSDRFFAERPEGSVSTLKIQRTQQEDSAVYLCASSLFRLLALAKNIQYFGAGTRLSVL.

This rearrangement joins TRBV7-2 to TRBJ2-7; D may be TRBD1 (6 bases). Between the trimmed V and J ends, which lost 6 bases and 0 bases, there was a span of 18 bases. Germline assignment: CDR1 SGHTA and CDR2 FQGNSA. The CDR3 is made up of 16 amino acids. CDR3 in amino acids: CASREHQGPPSYEQYF. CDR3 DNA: TGTGCCAGCAGAGAACACCAGGGGCCTCCCTCCTACGAGCAGTACTTC.

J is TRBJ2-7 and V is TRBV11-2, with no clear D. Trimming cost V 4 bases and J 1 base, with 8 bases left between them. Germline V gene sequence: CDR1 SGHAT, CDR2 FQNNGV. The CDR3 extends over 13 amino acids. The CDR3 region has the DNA TGTGCCAGCAGCTCCGGTTCGTCCTACGAGCAGTACTTC. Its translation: CASSSGSSYEQYF.

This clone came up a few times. The CDR3 loop reads CASSPGQGSYGYTF. CDR3 nucleotide sequence: TGTGCCAGTAGCCCGGGACAGGGAAGCTATGGCTACACCTTC. The J gene is TRBJ1-2, the V gene TRBV19, with TRBD1 matching 9 bases. Germline V gene sequence: CDR1 LNHDA, CDR2 SQIVND (reference sequence). This CDR3 spans 14 amino acids. J gave up 4 bases and V 6 bases, and 6 bases lay outside the gene matches.

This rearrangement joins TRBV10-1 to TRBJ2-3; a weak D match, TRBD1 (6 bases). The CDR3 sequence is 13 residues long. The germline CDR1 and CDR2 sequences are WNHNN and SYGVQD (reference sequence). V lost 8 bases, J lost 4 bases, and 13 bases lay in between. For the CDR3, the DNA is TGCGCCAGCGGCACAGGGACGGCAGATACGCAGTATTTT. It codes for CASGTGTADTQYF.

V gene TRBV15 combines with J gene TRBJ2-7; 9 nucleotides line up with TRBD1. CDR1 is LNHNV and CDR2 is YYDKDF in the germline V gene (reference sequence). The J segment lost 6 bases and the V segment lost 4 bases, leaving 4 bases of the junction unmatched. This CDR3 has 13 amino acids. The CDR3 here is CATSNRGLIEQYF. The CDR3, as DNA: TGTGCCACCAGCAACAGGGGGCTAATCGAGCAGTACTTC.

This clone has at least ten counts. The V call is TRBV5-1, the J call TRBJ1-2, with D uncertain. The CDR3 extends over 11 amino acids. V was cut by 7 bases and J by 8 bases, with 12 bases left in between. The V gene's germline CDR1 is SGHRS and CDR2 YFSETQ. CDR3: CASGEGFGYTF. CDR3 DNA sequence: TGCGCCAGCGGGGAGGGTTTCGGCTACACCTTC.

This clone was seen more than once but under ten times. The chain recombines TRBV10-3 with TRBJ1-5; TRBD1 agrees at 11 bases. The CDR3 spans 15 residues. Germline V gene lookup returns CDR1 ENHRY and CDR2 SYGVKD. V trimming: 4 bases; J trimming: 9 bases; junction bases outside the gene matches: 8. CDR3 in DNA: TGTGCCATCAGTGGGGACAGGGGGACGCTTCGGCCCCAGCATTTT. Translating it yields CAISGDRGTLRPQHF.

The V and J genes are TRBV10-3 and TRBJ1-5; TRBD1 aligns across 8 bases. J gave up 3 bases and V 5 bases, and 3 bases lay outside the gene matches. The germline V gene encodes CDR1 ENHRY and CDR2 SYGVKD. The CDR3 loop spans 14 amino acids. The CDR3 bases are TGTGCCATCAGTTGGGGACAGGCCAATCAGCCCCAGCATTTT. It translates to CAISWGQANQPQHF.

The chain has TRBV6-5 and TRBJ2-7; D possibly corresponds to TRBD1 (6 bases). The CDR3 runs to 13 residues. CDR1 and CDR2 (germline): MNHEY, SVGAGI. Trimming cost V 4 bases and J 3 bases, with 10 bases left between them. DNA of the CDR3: TGTGCCAGCAGTTTCAACAGGGTCTACGAGCAGTACTTC. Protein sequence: CASSFNRVYEQYF.

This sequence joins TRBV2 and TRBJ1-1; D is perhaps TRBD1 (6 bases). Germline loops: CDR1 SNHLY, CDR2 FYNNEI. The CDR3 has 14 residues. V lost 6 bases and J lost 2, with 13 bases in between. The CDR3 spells CASRYREGNTEAFF. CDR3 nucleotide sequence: TGTGCCAGCAGGTACAGGGAGGGAAACACTGAAGCTTTCTTT. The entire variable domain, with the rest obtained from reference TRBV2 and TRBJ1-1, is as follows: EPEVTQTPSHQVTQMGQEVILRCVPISNHLYFYWYRQILGQKVEFLVSFYNNEISEKSEIFDDQFSVERPDGSNFTLKIRSTKLEDSAMYFCASRYREGNTEAFFGQGTRLTVV.

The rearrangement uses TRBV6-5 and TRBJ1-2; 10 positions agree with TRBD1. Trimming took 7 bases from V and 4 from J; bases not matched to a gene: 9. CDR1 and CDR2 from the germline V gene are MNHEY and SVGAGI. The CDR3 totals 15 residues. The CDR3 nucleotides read TGTGCCAGCACCCGGGGACAGGGGCAGAGCTATGGCTACACCTTC. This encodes CASTRGQGQSYGYTF.

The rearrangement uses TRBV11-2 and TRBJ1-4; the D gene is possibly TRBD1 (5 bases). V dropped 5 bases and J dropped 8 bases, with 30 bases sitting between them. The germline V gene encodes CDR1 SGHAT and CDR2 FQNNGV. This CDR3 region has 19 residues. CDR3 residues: CASSGRGSGDGRVSEKLFF. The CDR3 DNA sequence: TGTGCCAGCAGCGGGAGGGGATCCGGGGATGGACGCGTTAGCGAAAAACTGTTTTTT.

In nucleotides, the CDR3 is TGTGCCAGCAGGTCGACAGGGACCTACGAGCAGTACTTC. It translates to CASRSTGTYEQYF. J is TRBJ2-7 and V is TRBV28, with 7 bases aligning to TRBD1. This CDR3 has 13 residues. V dropped 6 bases and J dropped 2; count of bases not matched to a gene: 4. Germline lookup yields CDR1 MDHEN and CDR2 SYDVKM.

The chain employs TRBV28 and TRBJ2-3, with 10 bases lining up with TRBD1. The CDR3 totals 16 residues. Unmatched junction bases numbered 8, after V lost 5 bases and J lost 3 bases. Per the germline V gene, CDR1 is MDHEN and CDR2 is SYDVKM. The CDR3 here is CASSARRDRGTDTQYF. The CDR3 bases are TGTGCCAGCAGTGCCCGCCGGGACAGGGGAACAGATACGCAGTATTTT.

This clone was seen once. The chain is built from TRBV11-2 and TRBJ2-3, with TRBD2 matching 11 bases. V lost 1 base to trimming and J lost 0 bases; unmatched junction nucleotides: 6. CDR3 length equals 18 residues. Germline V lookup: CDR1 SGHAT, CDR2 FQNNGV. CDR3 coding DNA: TGTGCCAGCAGCTTAGCGGGACTAGCGGCACATAGCACAGATACGCAGTATTTT. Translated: CASSLAGLAAHSTDTQYF.

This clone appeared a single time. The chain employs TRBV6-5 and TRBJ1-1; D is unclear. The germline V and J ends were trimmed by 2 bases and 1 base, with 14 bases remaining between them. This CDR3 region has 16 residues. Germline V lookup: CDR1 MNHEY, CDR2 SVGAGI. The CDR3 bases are TGTGCCAGCAGTTACGGTATGGTCACATCGAACACTGAAGCTTTCTTT. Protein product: CASSYGMVTSNTEAFF.